This TCR beta chain was profiled in a study of T-cell memory formation after mild COVID-19. This clonotype was observed a handful of times. The length of the CDR3 is 13 residues. Germline CDR1 SQVTM, CDR2 ANQGSEA. Trimming took 3 bases from V and 6 from J; bases not matched to a gene: 5. TCRdb analysed the 5' RACE reads with MiXCR anew, one entry per CDR3 protein. The repertoire holds a few hundred thousand distinct CDR3 sequences, with roughly a fifth as singletons. Sequenced sample: PBMCs or a T cell subset sorted from them (not recorded which). The J gene is TRBJ2-3, the V gene TRBV29-1, with 8 bases matching TRBD2. This receptor was obtained from an adult woman who had mild COVID-19 (a few samples of this study predate the infection). Cell type and time point are not known. CDR3 in amino acids: CSVELRGVDTQYF. DNA of the CDR3: TGCAGCGTTGAGCTGCGGGGGGTTGATACGCAGTATTTT.